Listed below are T cell receptor beta chains from one sample, sequenced in a study of T cell repertoires in cytomegalovirus infection. TCRdb used MiXCR to reprocess the reads, holding one entry per CDR3 protein. Among 150,000 to 190,000 distinct CDR3 sequences listed, about 25% were seen once. The sample comprised PBMCs. The receptors shown here come from a human donor in good health (CMV status not recorded). Some clones in this sample may be carry-over from other donors' samples. Both conserved end residues are part of each CDR3. Each record gives: V gene, J gene, D gene, clone size, CDR3 protein, CDR3 DNA. A D gene is named only where the DNA matches it firmly. Expanded clones get a size class; other rows say once, few or many, or leave the size out.

v_call: TRBV9; j_call: TRBJ2-1; d_call: TRBD2; clone_size: .; cdr3_aa: CASSATSGSSNEQFF; cdr3_nt: TGTGCCAGCAGCGCTACTAGCGGGAGTAGCAATGAGCAGTTCTTC
v_call: TRBV7-9; j_call: TRBJ1-5; d_call: .; clone_size: few; cdr3_aa: CASSRDTYNQPQHF; cdr3_nt: TGTGCCAGCAGCCGGGACACATACAATCAGCCCCAGCATTTT
v_call: TRBV15; j_call: TRBJ2-1; d_call: .; clone_size: many; cdr3_aa: CATSRDVGLPSFF; cdr3_nt: TGTGCCACCAGCAGAGATGTAGGACTCCCGTCGTTCTTC
v_call: TRBV7-2; j_call: TRBJ2-3; d_call: TRBD2; clone_size: many; cdr3_aa: CASSFFATWFSNSGRAGDTQYF; cdr3_nt: TGTGCCAGCAGCTTCTTTGCTACCTGGTTCTCAAATAGCGGGAGGGCCGGGGATACGCAGTATTTT
v_call: TRBV3-1; j_call: TRBJ2-3; d_call: TRBD2; clone_size: .; cdr3_aa: CASSLSGGPADTQYF; cdr3_nt: TGTGCCAGCAGCCTATCGGGGGGGCCTGCAGATACGCAGTATTTT
v_call: TRBV7-2; j_call: TRBJ2-7; d_call: .; clone_size: .; cdr3_aa: CASSLVGGQGGYEQYF; cdr3_nt: TGTGCCAGCAGCTTAGTAGGGGGGCAGGGAGGCTACGAGCAGTACTTC
v_call: TRBV20-1; j_call: TRBJ2-7; d_call: .; clone_size: .; cdr3_aa: CSARVTSYEQYF; cdr3_nt: TGCAGTGCTAGAGTCACCTCGTACGAGCAGTACTTC
v_call: TRBV29-1; j_call: TRBJ1-2; d_call: .; clone_size: .; cdr3_aa: CSAVRGANYGYTF; cdr3_nt: TGCAGCGCAGTGAGGGGGGCTAACTATGGCTACACCTTC
v_call: TRBV12-3/TRBV12-4; j_call: TRBJ2-1; d_call: .; clone_size: few; cdr3_aa: CASTYNEQFF; cdr3_nt: TGTGCCAGCACCTACAATGAGCAGTTCTTC
v_call: TRBV6-2/TRBV6-3; j_call: TRBJ1-1; d_call: .; clone_size: .; cdr3_aa: CASSYSGRTNTEAFF; cdr3_nt: TGTGCCAGCAGTTACTCGGGCAGAACGAACACTGAAGCTTTCTTT
v_call: TRBV12-3/TRBV12-4; j_call: TRBJ1-4; d_call: .; clone_size: many; cdr3_aa: CASSLSMTDDNEKLFF; cdr3_nt: TGTGCCAGCAGTTTATCTATGACAGACGATAATGAAAAACTGTTTTTT
v_call: TRBV28; j_call: TRBJ2-7; d_call: TRBD1; clone_size: .; cdr3_aa: CASSLGGTGPGNEQYF; cdr3_nt: TGTGCCAGCAGTTTAGGGGGGACAGGACCCGGCAACGAGCAGTACTTC
v_call: TRBV7-2; j_call: TRBJ2-2; d_call: TRBD1; clone_size: many; cdr3_aa: CASSLANRGIGELFF; cdr3_nt: TGTGCCAGCAGCTTAGCAAACAGGGGTATCGGGGAGCTGTTTTTT
v_call: TRBV12-3/TRBV12-4; j_call: TRBJ2-2; d_call: TRBD2; clone_size: many; cdr3_aa: CASSTRLAVNTGELFF; cdr3_nt: TGTGCCAGCAGTACCCGACTAGCGGTAAACACCGGGGAGCTGTTTTTT
v_call: TRBV5-8; j_call: TRBJ2-5; d_call: .; clone_size: few; cdr3_aa: CASSLGGATQYF; cdr3_nt: TGTGCCAGCAGCTTGGGGGGGGCGACCCAGTACTTC
v_call: TRBV20-1; j_call: TRBJ2-1; d_call: .; clone_size: few; cdr3_aa: CSAPQSGGIYEQFF; cdr3_nt: TGCAGTGCCCCTCAAAGTGGCGGGATCTATGAGCAGTTCTTC
v_call: TRBV7-2; j_call: TRBJ1-3; d_call: .; clone_size: many; cdr3_aa: CASRPASSGNTIYF; cdr3_nt: TGTGCCAGCAGACCGGCGAGCTCTGGAAACACCATATATTTT
v_call: TRBV6-1; j_call: TRBJ2-7; d_call: .; clone_size: many; cdr3_aa: CASSAAALYEQYF; cdr3_nt: TGTGCCAGCAGTGCTGCGGCTCTCTACGAGCAGTACTTC
v_call: TRBV20-1; j_call: TRBJ2-1; d_call: TRBD1; clone_size: many; cdr3_aa: CSARGQGAINEQFF; cdr3_nt: TGCAGTGCTAGGGGACAGGGGGCTATTAATGAGCAGTTCTTC
v_call: TRBV28; j_call: TRBJ2-2; d_call: .; clone_size: .; cdr3_aa: CASSFSGGHTGVLFF; cdr3_nt: TGTGCCAGCAGTTTTTCGGGGGGCCACACCGGGGTGCTGTTTTTT
v_call: TRBV28; j_call: TRBJ1-1; d_call: .; clone_size: .; cdr3_aa: CASSPAWGVNTEAFF; cdr3_nt: TGTGCCAGCAGCCCCGCCTGGGGGGTGAACACTGAAGCTTTCTTT
v_call: TRBV3-1; j_call: TRBJ1-2; d_call: .; clone_size: once; cdr3_aa: CASSQGGHSTF; cdr3_nt: TGTGCCAGCAGCCAAGGAGGACATTCAACCTTC
v_call: TRBV19; j_call: TRBJ1-1; d_call: TRBD1; clone_size: few; cdr3_aa: CASTRDFRGRGSEAFF; cdr3_nt: TGTGCCAGTACGAGGGATTTCAGGGGGCGCGGGAGTGAAGCTTTCTTT
v_call: TRBV9; j_call: TRBJ2-3; d_call: .; clone_size: .; cdr3_aa: CASSAASAFTDTQYF; cdr3_nt: TGTGCCAGCAGCGCCGCTAGCGCCTTCACAGATACGCAGTATTTT
v_call: TRBV5-1; j_call: TRBJ1-4; d_call: .; clone_size: .; cdr3_aa: CASSLGGLTNEKLFF; cdr3_nt: TGCGCCAGCAGCTTAGGAGGTCTAACTAATGAAAAACTGTTTTTT
v_call: TRBV20-1; j_call: TRBJ2-1; d_call: TRBD2; clone_size: .; cdr3_aa: CSARVSSGGPRKQFF; cdr3_nt: TGCAGTGCTAGAGTCTCTAGCGGGGGGCCGCGCAAGCAGTTCTTC
v_call: TRBV7-2; j_call: TRBJ2-3; d_call: .; clone_size: few; cdr3_aa: CASSPRVVTDTQYF; cdr3_nt: TGTGCCAGCAGCCCTAGGGTGGTGACAGATACGCAGTATTTT
v_call: TRBV7-9; j_call: TRBJ1-2; d_call: TRBD1; clone_size: many; cdr3_aa: CASSPGTDNYGYTF; cdr3_nt: TGTGCCAGCAGTCCCGGGACAGATAACTATGGCTACACCTTC
v_call: TRBV28; j_call: TRBJ1-5; d_call: .; clone_size: .; cdr3_aa: CASSPAGSNQPQHF; cdr3_nt: TGTGCCAGCAGCCCAGCCGGAAGCAATCAGCCCCAGCATTTT
v_call: TRBV18; j_call: TRBJ1-6; d_call: TRBD1; clone_size: few; cdr3_aa: CASSLDRGDNSPLHF; cdr3_nt: TGTGCCAGCTCATTGGACAGGGGAGATAATTCACCCCTCCACTTT
v_call: TRBV4-3; j_call: TRBJ1-2; d_call: TRBD1; clone_size: .; cdr3_aa: CASSTYPGTGGDGYTF; cdr3_nt: TGCGCCAGCAGCACTTATCCCGGGACAGGGGGAGATGGCTACACCTTC
v_call: TRBV5-4; j_call: TRBJ2-7; d_call: .; clone_size: few; cdr3_aa: CASSMGAGSSYEQYF; cdr3_nt: TGTGCCAGCAGCATGGGGGCAGGGAGCTCCTACGAGCAGTACTTC
v_call: TRBV28; j_call: TRBJ2-7; d_call: .; clone_size: .; cdr3_aa: CASSLRGRAFRPLSYEQYF; cdr3_nt: TGTGCCAGCAGTTTACGGGGCCGGGCGTTCAGACCCCTCTCCTACGAGCAGTACTTC
v_call: TRBV25-1; j_call: TRBJ2-3; d_call: TRBD1; clone_size: once; cdr3_aa: CASSDRKGDRDPYTDTQYF; cdr3_nt: TGTGCCAGCAGTGATCGTAAAGGAGACAGGGACCCTTACACAGATACGCAGTATTTT
v_call: TRBV7-9; j_call: TRBJ2-6; d_call: .; clone_size: few; cdr3_aa: CASSLPPGSGANVLTF; cdr3_nt: TGTGCCAGCAGCTTACCCCCCGGCTCTGGGGCCAACGTCCTGACTTTC
v_call: TRBV20-1; j_call: TRBJ2-1; d_call: TRBD1; clone_size: .; cdr3_aa: CSARRGTGRGNEQFF; cdr3_nt: TGCAGTGCTAGGAGGGGGACAGGGCGGGGGAATGAGCAGTTCTTC
v_call: TRBV28; j_call: TRBJ1-4; d_call: .; clone_size: .; cdr3_aa: CASSPQATNEKLFF; cdr3_nt: TGTGCCAGCAGCCCTCAGGCTACTAATGAAAAACTGTTTTTT
v_call: TRBV7-9; j_call: TRBJ2-1; d_call: TRBD2; clone_size: .; cdr3_aa: CASSPGLAGVRSYNEQFF; cdr3_nt: TGTGCCAGCAGCCCGGGACTAGCGGGTGTGAGGTCCTACAATGAGCAGTTCTTC
v_call: TRBV7-2; j_call: TRBJ2-1; d_call: .; clone_size: .; cdr3_aa: CASSLEAPAAYEQFF; cdr3_nt: TGTGCCAGCAGCTTAGAAGCCCCGGCCGCCTATGAGCAGTTCTTC
v_call: TRBV7-9; j_call: TRBJ2-1; d_call: TRBD2; clone_size: .; cdr3_aa: CASSQTSGSGHNEQFF; cdr3_nt: TGTGCCAGCAGCCAAACTAGCGGGAGTGGTCACAATGAGCAGTTCTTC
v_call: TRBV7-3; j_call: TRBJ2-2; d_call: .; clone_size: .; cdr3_aa: CASSLHTYTEELFF; cdr3_nt: TGTGCCAGCAGCTTGCACACCTACACCGAGGAGCTGTTTTTT
v_call: TRBV7-6; j_call: TRBJ1-6; d_call: .; clone_size: .; cdr3_aa: CASSLGRQPRHNSPLHF; cdr3_nt: TGTGCCAGCAGCTTAGGACGGCAACCCAGGCATAATTCACCCCTCCACTTT
v_call: TRBV5-4; j_call: TRBJ1-2; d_call: .; clone_size: few; cdr3_aa: CASSPGRVDGPEGYGYTF; cdr3_nt: TGTGCCAGCAGCCCGGGGCGAGTCGACGGTCCGGAGGGTTATGGCTACACCTTC
v_call: TRBV3-1; j_call: TRBJ1-4; d_call: .; clone_size: .; cdr3_aa: CASSQWDGPGELFF; cdr3_nt: TGTGCCAGCAGCCAATGGGACGGACCCGGGGAACTGTTTTTT
v_call: TRBV7-9; j_call: TRBJ2-7; d_call: .; clone_size: .; cdr3_aa: CASSPGLLGEQYF; cdr3_nt: TGTGCCAGCAGTCCTGGACTTCTGGGAGAGCAGTACTTC
v_call: TRBV7-2; j_call: TRBJ1-1; d_call: .; clone_size: .; cdr3_aa: CASSRGGRHTEAFF; cdr3_nt: TGTGCCAGCAGCCGGGGGGGGAGGCACACTGAAGCTTTCTTT
v_call: TRBV28; j_call: TRBJ2-3; d_call: .; clone_size: few; cdr3_aa: CASSPIGGTDTQYF; cdr3_nt: TGTGCCAGCAGCCCTATCGGAGGCACAGATACGCAGTATTTT
v_call: TRBV27; j_call: TRBJ1-5; d_call: .; clone_size: .; cdr3_aa: CASSFSGRGSNQPQHF; cdr3_nt: TGTGCCAGCAGTTTCAGTGGTCGGGGCAGCAATCAGCCCCAGCATTTT
v_call: TRBV9; j_call: TRBJ2-1; d_call: .; clone_size: few; cdr3_aa: CASSEGRGNEQFF; cdr3_nt: TGTGCCAGCAGCGAAGGTAGGGGGAATGAGCAGTTCTTC
v_call: TRBV6-6; j_call: TRBJ1-4; d_call: .; clone_size: .; cdr3_aa: CASSYSKGTGEKLFF; cdr3_nt: TGTGCCAGCAGTTACTCCAAGGGGACGGGGGAAAAACTGTTTTTT
v_call: TRBV7-8; j_call: TRBJ2-1; d_call: TRBD2; clone_size: many; cdr3_aa: CASSPRGLVSNEQFF; cdr3_nt: TGTGCCAGCAGCCCAAGGGGACTAGTGTCCAATGAGCAGTTCTTC
v_call: TRBV28; j_call: TRBJ2-7; d_call: .; clone_size: .; cdr3_aa: CASRWDNSYEQYF; cdr3_nt: TGTGCCAGCAGGTGGGACAACTCCTACGAGCAGTACTTC
v_call: TRBV15; j_call: TRBJ1-2; d_call: .; clone_size: .; cdr3_aa: CATSRDQAGEDGYTF; cdr3_nt: TGTGCCACCAGCAGAGATCAGGCAGGGGAGGATGGCTACACCTTC
v_call: TRBV7-2; j_call: TRBJ2-3; d_call: TRBD1; clone_size: many; cdr3_aa: CASSFFSFGTGETDTQYF; cdr3_nt: TGTGCCAGCAGCTTCTTTTCTTTTGGGACAGGGGAAACAGATACGCAGTATTTT
v_call: TRBV7-2; j_call: TRBJ2-3; d_call: .; clone_size: many; cdr3_aa: CASSLRATTQYF; cdr3_nt: TGTGCCAGCAGCCTCAGGGCGACTACGCAGTATTTT
v_call: TRBV10-3; j_call: TRBJ2-3; d_call: .; clone_size: .; cdr3_aa: CAISFSSYTDTQYF; cdr3_nt: TGTGCCATCAGTTTCAGCAGTTACACAGATACGCAGTATTTT
v_call: TRBV7-2; j_call: TRBJ1-4; d_call: .; clone_size: many; cdr3_aa: CASSPTGQGGEKLFF; cdr3_nt: TGTGCCAGCAGCCCTACCGGGCAGGGTGGCGAAAAACTGTTTTTT